Given below is one T cell receptor beta chain in context. Antigen unknown. This entry comes from a study of sequential checkpoint blockade in melanoma. About the research overall: TCRbeta immunosequencing was performed on DNA from 90 to 100 pretreatment melanoma tumor samples. Matched biopsies came pretreatment and at week 13 for about two dozen patients.

Method: immunoSEQ multiplex PCR; TCRdb's copy keeps in-frame clones and lacks some. This repertoire shows 10,000 to 15,000 clones, approximately 25% found once; its top ten account for roughly 20%. Indicated treatment: randomized to nivolumab then ipilimumab (arm A) or the reverse (arm B). General study findings and limits: PD-L1 staining and CD8+ counts, not mutational load, tracked tumor T-cell clonality. For nivolumab-first patients, baseline tumor clonality was associated with response.

The CDR3 sequence is 13 residues long. Deletions cut 6 bases from V and 8 bases from J, with 14 bases between. The chain is built from TRBV23-1 and TRBJ2-4; D is ambiguous. TRBV23-1 is an open reading frame, and its role is uncertain. The clonotype was recovered from a human donor with melanoma. The sample here was tumor tissue (inferred from file names), taken from a patient given nivolumab and ipilimumab in sequence. In DNA, the CDR3 is TGCGCCAGCAGCCAAGTGAATGGGTACATTCAGTACTTC. Translated, it gives CASSQVNGYIQYF.